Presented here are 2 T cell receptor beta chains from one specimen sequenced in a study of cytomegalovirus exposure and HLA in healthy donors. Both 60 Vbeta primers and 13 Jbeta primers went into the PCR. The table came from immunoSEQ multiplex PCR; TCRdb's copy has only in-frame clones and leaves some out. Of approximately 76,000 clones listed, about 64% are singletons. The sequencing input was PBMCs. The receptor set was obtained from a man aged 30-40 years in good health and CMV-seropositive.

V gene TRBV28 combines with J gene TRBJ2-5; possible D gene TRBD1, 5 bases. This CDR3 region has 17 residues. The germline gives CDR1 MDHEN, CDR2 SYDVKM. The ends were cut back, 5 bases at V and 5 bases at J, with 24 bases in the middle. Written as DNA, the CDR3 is TGTGCCAGCAGTCGCGGCGTTCGTGGCAGGGCCCGTGAGACCCAGTACTTC. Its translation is CASSRGVRGRARETQYF.

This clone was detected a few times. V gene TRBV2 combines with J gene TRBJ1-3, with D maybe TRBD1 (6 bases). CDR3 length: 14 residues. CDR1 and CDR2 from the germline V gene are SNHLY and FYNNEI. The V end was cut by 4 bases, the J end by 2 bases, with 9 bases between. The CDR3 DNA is TGTGCCAGCAGTGCAGGGGAACCTGGAAACACCATATATTTT. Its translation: CASSAGEPGNTIYF.